The 14 T cell receptor beta chains given below trace back to one sample, sequenced in a study of blood T cell repertoires in COVID-19. Profiling relied on immunoSEQ multiplex PCR, and the TCRdb table lists in-frame clones only, not all of them. The sample holds about 300,000 clones, about 85% seen once. Sequencing used peripheral blood. The origin of the receptors is a man between 18 and 35 years old with active or convalescent COVID-19.

This chain uses TRBV4-3 with TRBJ2-1; 7 bases align to TRBD1. The CDR3 contains 15 residues. Trimming took 5 bases from V and 0 from J; bases not matched to a gene: 4. Germline V gives CDR1 LGHNA, CDR2 YSLEER. The CDR3 region is CASSNRQGSYNEQFF. The DNA for the CDR3 is TGCGCCAGCAGCAACCGACAGGGCTCCTACAATGAGCAGTTCTTC.

In its sample, this clone was seen once. This chain connects TRBV5-4 to TRBJ2-5, with D tentatively TRBD1 (5 bases). This CDR3 is built from 14 residues. Trimming pared 0 bases from V and 5 bases from J, leaving 11 bases between. The germline V gene has CDR1 SGHNT and CDR2 YYREEE (reference sequence). CDR3 DNA: TGTGCCAGCAGCTTGGATATGGGGCGGGAGACCCAGTACTTC. Encoded protein: CASSLDMGRETQYF.

The chain has TRBV7-3 and TRBJ2-3; 7 bases agree with TRBD2. Germline CDR1 SGHTA, CDR2 FQGTGA. V trimming: 2 bases; J trimming: 5 bases; junction bases outside the gene matches: 7. This CDR3 has 15 residues. The DNA for the CDR3 is TGTGCCAGCAGCTTAGCGGGACTAACCATAGATACGCAGTATTTT. This encodes CASSLAGLTIDTQYF. Based on the CDR3 plus reference TRBV7-3 and TRBJ2-3, the full variable domain is GAGVSQTPSNKVTEKGKYVELRCDPISGHTALYWYRQSLGQGPEFLIYFQGTGAADDSGLPNDRFFAVRPEGSVSTLKIQRTERGDSAVYLCASSLAGLTIDTQYFGPGTRLTVL.

The chain uses TRBV10-1 and TRBJ2-6; perhaps TRBD2 as D (5 bases). V was pared by 3 bases and J by 2 bases, with 5 bases between. CDR3 length: 14 amino acids. CDR1 WNHNN and CDR2 SYGVQD come from the germline V gene (reference sequence). In nucleotides, the CDR3 is TGCGCCAGCAGTGACGGGACTGGGGCCAACGTCCTGACTTTC. Translated: CASSDGTGANVLTF.

CDR3 in amino acids: CASSLRRGGTIYF. The CDR3 bases are TGTGCCAGCAGCTTACGACGGGGAGGCACCATATATTTT. V usage is TRBV7-9 and J usage is TRBJ1-3; no reliable D call. Trimming pared 2 bases from V and 9 bases from J, leaving 11 bases between. This CDR3 has 13 amino acids. Germline-derived CDR1 and CDR2 are SEHNR and FQNEAQ (reference sequence).

This chain uses TRBV5-1 with TRBJ2-3; a possible D gene is TRBD1 (5 bases). Germline V gene lookup returns CDR1 SGHRS and CDR2 YFSETQ. V was cut by 0 bases and J by 3 bases, with 5 bases left in between. CDR3 length: 13 residues. The CDR3 protein is CASSLEGTDTQYF. The CDR3, as DNA: TGCGCCAGCAGCTTGGAGGGGACAGATACGCAGTATTTT. The full variable domain, rest sourced from reference TRBV5-1 and TRBJ2-3, is KAGVTQTPRYLIKTRGQQVTLSCSPISGHRSVSWYQQTPGQGLQFLFEYFSETQRNKGNFPGRFSGRQFSNSRSEMNVSTLELGDSALYLCASSLEGTDTQYFGPGTRLTVL.

V usage is TRBV5-1 and J usage is TRBJ2-3; 7 positions match TRBD2. Germline V gene sequence: CDR1 SGHRS, CDR2 YFSETQ. This CDR3 spans 15 amino acids. V lost 4 bases and J lost 0; bases outside the gene matches: 5. CDR3 coding DNA: TGCGCCAGCAGCGCGGGGGATCCTAGCACAGATACGCAGTATTTT. It encodes CASSAGDPSTDTQYF.

The chain uses TRBV4-1 and TRBJ1-1; D is ambiguous. Germline lookup yields CDR1 MGHRA and CDR2 YSYEKL. The V and J ends lost 0 bases and 5 bases respectively, with 16 bases between them. The CDR3 spans 16 residues. In DNA, the CDR3 is TGCGCCAGCAGCCAAGAGGTCTCTCCTGGAGGGACTGAAGCTTTCTTT. As protein: CASSQEVSPGGTEAFF.

The V and J genes are TRBV24-1 and TRBJ1-2, with D perhaps matching TRBD1 (5 bases). The CDR3 covers 16 residues. The V and J ends lost 5 bases and 1 base respectively, with 16 bases between them. CDR1 is KGHDR and CDR2 is SFDVKD in the germline V gene. CDR3 in amino acids: CATSALNPQGNYGYTF. CDR3 coding DNA: TGTGCCACCAGTGCCCTTAACCCCCAGGGTAACTATGGCTACACCTTC.

CDR3 in amino acids: CASSPTASGGLTDTQYF. The DNA for the CDR3 is TGTGCCAGCAGCCCGACGGCTAGCGGGGGGCTCACAGATACGCAGTATTTT. The genes are TRBV7-8 and TRBJ2-3; TRBD2 aligns across 11 bases. V lost 5 bases and J lost 2; bases outside the gene matches: 9. The germline V gene encodes CDR1 SGHVS and CDR2 FQNEAQ. The CDR3 runs 17 residues.

The chain carries TRBV19 and TRBJ2-3, with D maybe TRBD1 (6 bases). The V end was cut by 7 bases, the J end by 6 bases, with 17 bases between. This CDR3 comprises 14 residues. Germline CDR1 reads LNHDA; CDR2 reads SQIVND (reference sequence). CDR3 nucleotide sequence: TGTGCCAGTACCGACGTGGGGGCCGGGGATACGCAGTATTTT. Amino acid sequence: CASTDVGAGDTQYF.

The chain recombines TRBV11-2 with TRBJ2-1, with 8 bases matching TRBD1. There are 15 residues in the CDR3. Germline V gene lookup returns CDR1 SGHAT and CDR2 FQNNGV. V gave up 1 base and J gave up 4 bases; unmatched junction bases: 3. The CDR3 region is CASSLAGQGYNEQFF. CDR3 DNA sequence: TGTGCCAGCAGCTTAGCTGGACAGGGATACAATGAGCAGTTCTTC. Based on the CDR3 plus reference TRBV11-2 and TRBJ2-1, the full variable domain is EAGVAQSPRYKIIEKRQSVAFWCNPISGHATLYWYQQILGQGPKLLIQFQNNGVVDDSQLPKDRFSAERLKGVDSTLKIQPAKLEDSAVYLCASSLAGQGYNEQFFGPGTRLTVL.

The rearrangement links TRBV7-9 to TRBJ2-1; a possible D gene is TRBD1 (5 bases). The length of the CDR3 is 14 residues. Trimming removed 7 bases from V and 4 bases from J, with 14 bases in between. Germline V lookup: CDR1 SEHNR, CDR2 FQNEAQ (reference sequence). The DNA for the CDR3 is TGTGCCAGCATCCCTGTCACAGGTTACAATGAGCAGTTCTTC. Its translation: CASIPVTGYNEQFF. The full variable domain, in which reference TRBV7-9 and TRBJ2-1 provide the parts outside the CDR3, is DTGVSQNPRHKITKRGQNVTFRCDPISEHNRLYWYRQTLGQGPEFLTYFQNEAQLEKSRLLSDRFSAERPKGSFSTLEIQRTEQGDSAMYLCASIPVTGYNEQFFGPGTRLTVL.

This clone was observed a single time. The chain combines TRBV3-1 (or the pseudogene TRBV3-2) with TRBJ2-3, with 9 bases fitting TRBD1. Trimming at V came to 6 bases and at J to 5 bases, leaving 6 bases not matched to a gene. The CDR3 covers 14 residues. The V gene's germline CDR1 is LGHDT and CDR2 YNNKEL (reference sequence). For the CDR3, the DNA is TGTGCCAGCAGACCGACAGGGGGTGTAGATACGCAGTATTTT. Translated, it gives CASRPTGGVDTQYF.